One and the same sample provided the 32 T cell receptor beta chains below, sequenced in a study of OX40 agonist ivuxolimab in advanced cancers. The protocol was immunoSEQ multiplex PCR, while the TCRdb copy is restricted to in-frame clones and leaves out a portion. The sample includes 90,000 to 95,000 clones, about 89% of them seen just once. The sample here was CD4+ or CD8+ T cells sorted from blood, taken in a trial of the OX40 agonist ivuxolimab. These receptor sequences come from an adult with an advanced solid tumor such as melanoma, head and neck, liver or kidney cancer.

This clone was detected once. The chain couples TRBV10-3 to TRBJ2-1; TRBD2 is a possible D gene (6 bases). The CDR3 is 16 amino acids. V gave up 5 bases and J gave up 7 bases, with 21 bases separating them. Germline V lookup: CDR1 ENHRY, CDR2 SYGVKD. This chain's CDR3 is CAISSTGTSSANEQFF. Here the CDR3 DNA reads TGTGCCATCAGTTCTACCGGGACTTCTTCAGCTAATGAGCAGTTCTTC.

This chain links TRBV4-2 with TRBJ2-7, with D tentatively TRBD2 (5 bases). In germline, CDR1 is LGHNA, CDR2 YNFKEQ. The V and J ends lost 1 base and 1 base respectively, with 8 bases between them. The CDR3 contains 14 residues. The CDR3, as DNA: TGTGCCAGCAGCCAAGGAACTAGTTCCTACGAGCAGTACTTC. As protein: CASSQGTSSYEQYF.

The chain uses TRBV7-2 and TRBJ2-4; D is undetermined. This CDR3 has 15 amino acids. Germline lookup yields CDR1 SGHTA and CDR2 FQGNSA. V gave up 2 bases and J gave up 6 bases, with 14 bases separating them. In DNA form, the CDR3 reads TGTGCCAGCAGCTTATCGGCTAGTATCGGAAACATTCAGTACTTC. Translation: CASSLSASIGNIQYF.

The chain is built from TRBV6-6 and TRBJ2-3; D is unresolved. The CDR3 runs 14 residues. V was trimmed by 9 bases and J by 2 bases, leaving 15 bases between them. Germline loops: CDR1 MNHNY, CDR2 SVGAGI (reference sequence). CDR3 coding DNA: TGTGCCAGTTACAGCCTTCCGATCACAGATACGCAGTATTTT. Its protein is CASYSLPITDTQYF.

This chain uses TRBV7-3 with TRBJ2-1; D remains unclear. V lost 4 bases, J lost 5 bases, and 9 bases lay in between. The CDR3 is 13 residues long. Per the germline V gene, CDR1 is SGHTA and CDR2 is FQGTGA. As DNA, the CDR3 is TGTGCCAGCAGCTACGGGCCAAACAATGAGCAGTTCTTC. It encodes CASSYGPNNEQFF.

The chain carries TRBV18 and TRBJ2-3; 9 bases are shared with TRBD1. Germline V CDR1 and CDR2: KGHSH, LQKENI. The CDR3 has 15 amino acids. The V and J ends lost 3 bases and 3 bases, in that order; junction bases with no gene match: 4. The CDR3 DNA sequence: TGTGCCAGCTCACCTCGACAGGGGGGTACAGATACGCAGTATTTT. It specifies CASSPRQGGTDTQYF. The variable domain in full, with the rest retrieved from reference TRBV18 and TRBJ2-3, is NAGVMQNPRHLVRRRGQEARLRCSPMKGHSHVYWYRQLPEEGLKFMVYLQKENIIDESGMPKERFSAEFPKEGPSILRIQQVVRGDSAAYFCASSPRQGGTDTQYFGPGTRLTVL.

The genes are TRBV2 and TRBJ1-5; 7 nucleotides match TRBD1. The CDR3 runs to 17 residues. Trimming at V came to 3 bases and at J to 0 bases, leaving 8 bases not matched to a gene. Germline V gene lookup returns CDR1 SNHLY and CDR2 FYNNEI. The CDR3 loop is CASSEGTVSYSNQPQHF. In nucleotides, the CDR3 is TGTGCCAGCAGTGAGGGGACAGTTAGTTATAGCAATCAGCCCCAGCATTTT. Full variable domain (remainder filled in from reference TRBV2 and TRBJ1-5): EPEVTQTPSHQVTQMGQEVILRCVPISNHLYFYWYRQILGQKVEFLVSFYNNEISEKSEIFDDQFSVERPDGSNFTLKIRSTKLEDSAMYFCASSEGTVSYSNQPQHFGDGTRLSIL.

This chain connects TRBV9 to TRBJ1-5; the D gene is possibly TRBD1 (5 bases). The CDR3 loop spans 15 amino acids. Germline values: CDR1 SGDLS, CDR2 YYNGEE. V lost 0 bases to trimming and J lost 6 bases, with 13 bases between them. The CDR3 here is CASSVAGGVGQPQHF. In DNA form, the CDR3 reads TGTGCCAGCAGCGTAGCTGGGGGGGTCGGTCAGCCCCAGCATTTT.

The chain employs TRBV5-6 and TRBJ2-3, with D unresolved. The CDR3 is 14 residues long. Germline V gives CDR1 SGHDT, CDR2 YYEEEE. V lost 2 bases and J 2 bases, leaving 9 bases between the germline ends. The CDR3 nucleotides are TGTGCCAGCAGCTTATACCAGATCACAGATACGCAGTATTTT. Its translation is CASSLYQITDTQYF.

This chain uses TRBV5-1 with TRBJ2-7, with 7 bases that match TRBD1. Germline V CDR1 and CDR2: SGHRS, YFSETQ. J was trimmed by 5 bases and V by 5 bases; bases with no gene match: 1. CDR3 length: 11 amino acids. The DNA for the CDR3 is TGCGCCAGCAGGACAGGGAACGAGCAGTACGTC. Translated: CASRTGNEQYV.

A single count supports this clone. The chain uses TRBV5-8 and TRBJ1-3; perhaps TRBD1 as D (6 bases). The V gene's germline CDR1 is SGHTS and CDR2 YDEGEE. This CDR3 contains 17 residues. Trimming took off 2 bases at V and 0 bases at J, with 15 bases between the two ends. The CDR3 loop is CASSFLAGGLSGNTIYF. Here the CDR3 DNA reads TGTGCCAGCAGCTTTTTGGCTGGGGGGCTCTCTGGAAACACCATATATTTT.

The chain uses TRBV29-1 and TRBJ2-2; 14 nucleotides match TRBD2. Germline assignment: CDR1 SQVTM and CDR2 ANQGSEA. V trimming: 6 bases; J trimming: 11 bases; junction bases outside the gene matches: 11. The CDR3 sequence is 15 residues long. CDR3 protein: CSVQGLAGALSELFF. CDR3 sequence (DNA): TGCAGCGTCCAGGGACTAGCGGGAGCCCTAAGCGAGCTGTTTTTT.

The genes are TRBV9 and TRBJ1-1, with TRBD1 as a possible D gene (6 bases). Germline CDR1 and CDR2: SGDLS and YYNGEE. CDR3 length: 16 amino acids. Trimming pared 3 bases from V and 0 bases from J, leaving 15 bases between. CDR3 region: CASSATGNRMNTEAFF. CDR3 DNA: TGTGCCAGCAGCGCGACAGGAAACCGAATGAACACTGAAGCTTTCTTT.

This chain links TRBV11-2 with TRBJ1-1; no reliable D call. The CDR3 is 15 residues long. Germline V CDR1 and CDR2: SGHAT, FQNNGV. V was cut by 6 bases and J by 0 bases, with 14 bases left in between. The CDR3 protein is CASRGLGGMNTEAFF. The CDR3 DNA reads TGTGCCAGCAGGGGGTTGGGCGGGATGAACACTGAAGCTTTCTTT. The full variable domain, rest sourced from reference TRBV11-2 and TRBJ1-1, is EAGVAQSPRYKIIEKRQSVAFWCNPISGHATLYWYQQILGQGPKLLIQFQNNGVVDDSQLPKDRFSAERLKGVDSTLKIQPAKLEDSAVYLCASRGLGGMNTEAFFGQGTRLTVV.

The chain couples TRBV7-2 to TRBJ1-4; the D is unclear. The germline V gene encodes CDR1 SGHTA and CDR2 FQGNSA. Trimming took 3 bases from V and 7 from J, leaving 6 bases between them. The CDR3 is 12 residues long. The CDR3 loop reads CASSFGFEKLFF. CDR3 sequence (DNA): TGTGCCAGCAGCTTTGGGTTTGAAAAACTGTTTTTT.

V usage is TRBV30 and J usage is TRBJ1-2, with D unclear. The V gene's germline CDR1 is GTSNPN and CDR2 SVGIG (reference sequence). This CDR3 has 14 amino acids. The V end lost 0 bases, the J end lost 4 bases, and 12 bases lay between the germline ends. CDR3 sequence (DNA): TGTGCCTGGAGTGTAGGATGGGGAGGCTATGGCTACACCTTC. Encoded protein: CAWSVGWGGYGYTF.

This sequence joins TRBV18 and TRBJ2-7; TRBD2 agrees at 8 bases. The CDR3 contains 17 residues. Unmatched junction bases numbered 19, after V lost 6 bases and J lost 6 bases. Germline lookup yields CDR1 KGHSH and CDR2 LQKENI. In DNA form, the CDR3 reads TGTGCCAGCTCCCCAACCTTTATAGCGGGACTTCCCTCCGAGCAGTACGTC. Protein sequence: CASSPTFIAGLPSEQYV.

The genes are TRBV11-3 and TRBJ1-1; D ambiguous. V lost 5 bases and J lost 6, with 13 bases in between. CDR3 size: 13 residues. CDR1 SGHNT and CDR2 YENEEA come from the germline V gene. This CDR3 reads CASSERLLPEAFF. In DNA, the CDR3 is TGTGCCAGCAGCGAGCGTTTACTTCCTGAAGCTTTCTTT.

The CDR3 region is CASSSMLGFVDEQYV. The CDR3 region has the DNA TGTGCCAGCAGCTCGATGCTAGGATTCGTCGACGAGCAGTACGTC. The chain couples TRBV7-2 to TRBJ2-7; no reliable D call. Germline V gene data show CDR1 as SGHTA and CDR2 as FQGNSA. Trimming cost V 4 bases and J 5 bases, with 18 bases left between them. This CDR3 region has 15 residues.

The CDR3 DNA sequence: TGTGCCAGCAGCGTAACCGGGACAGGGAACAATGAGCAGTTCTTC. Its protein product is CASSVTGTGNNEQFF. The chain has TRBV9 and TRBJ2-1, with 9 bases lining up with TRBD1. This CDR3 region has 15 residues. With 1 base clipped from V and 5 bases from J, the junction kept 4 bases outside the gene matches. Germline assignment: CDR1 SGDLS and CDR2 YYNGEE. The full variable domain, rest sourced from reference TRBV9 and TRBJ2-1, is DSGVTQTPKHLITATGQRVTLRCSPRSGDLSVYWYQQSLDQGLQFLIQYYNGEERAKGNILERFSAQQFPDLHSELNLSSLELGDSALYFCASSVTGTGNNEQFFGPGTRLTVL.

This clone was detected only once. The chain recombines TRBV5-1 with TRBJ1-1, with unresolved D. Trimming removed 0 bases from V and 6 bases from J, with 15 bases in between. CDR1 and CDR2 (germline): SGHRS, YFSETQ. CDR3 size: 15 residues. CDR3 residues: CASSLGGRNWAEAFF. DNA of the CDR3: TGCGCCAGCAGCTTGGGAGGACGGAATTGGGCTGAAGCTTTCTTT. Using reference TRBV5-1 and TRBJ1-1 for the parts outside the CDR3, the full variable domain is KAGVTQTPRYLIKTRGQQVTLSCSPISGHRSVSWYQQTPGQGLQFLFEYFSETQRNKGNFPGRFSGRQFSNSRSEMNVSTLELGDSALYLCASSLGGRNWAEAFFGQGTRLTVV.

This clone has only one observation. V and J are TRBV7-6 and TRBJ2-3; 12 bases line up with TRBD2. CDR1 is SGHVS, CDR2 FNYEAQ, per germline. Trimming removed 7 bases from V and 4 bases from J; junction bases left unmatched: 6. CDR3 length equals 15 residues. The CDR3 loop is CASTTLAGGADTQYF. The CDR3 DNA reads as TGTGCCAGCACTACACTAGCGGGAGGAGCAGATACGCAGTATTTT.

The chain couples TRBV21-1 to TRBJ1-5. TRBV21-1 is marked as a pseudogene. The CDR3 spans 17 residues. CDR3 DNA: TGTGCCAGCAGCAATGGGAGGGAGGGCGATAGCAATCAGCCCCAGCATTTT. It specifies CASSNGREGDSNQPQHF.

CDR3 bases: TGTGCCAGCAGTGGGGCAGGGGGGCATCAGCCCCAGCATTTT. It translates to CASSGAGGHQPQHF. The rearrangement uses TRBV2 and TRBJ1-5, with TRBD1 identical over 7 bases. V trimming: 4 bases; J trimming: 5 bases; junction bases outside the gene matches: 5. The CDR3 loop spans 14 amino acids. Germline-derived CDR1 and CDR2 are SNHLY and FYNNEI.

This chain's CDR3 is CASSLVGSGSAGDTQYF. In DNA form, the CDR3 reads TGTGCCAGCAGCTTAGTAGGTAGCGGCAGCGCGGGAGATACGCAGTATTTT. The rearrangement joins TRBV7-2 to TRBJ2-3; D is perhaps TRBD2 (6 bases). The CDR3 consists of 17 residues. Trimming took 1 base from V and 5 from J, leaving 19 bases between them. Germline CDR1 and CDR2: SGHTA and FQGNSA.

This rearrangement joins TRBV27 to TRBJ1-5, with 7 bases lining up with TRBD1. Germline values: CDR1 MNHEY, CDR2 SMNVEV (reference sequence). After removal of 8 bases from V and 3 bases from J, the junction contained 4 bases not matched to a gene. The CDR3 has 13 residues. The CDR3 coding sequence is TGTGCCAGCGGGGGACAGACCAATCAGCCCCAGCATTTT. Its translation: CASGGQTNQPQHF.

V and J are TRBV28 and TRBJ1-5; D remains ambiguous. The germline V gene has CDR1 MDHEN and CDR2 SYDVKM. V lost 5 bases and J lost 5, with 13 bases in between. This CDR3 is 14 amino acids long. CDR3 coding DNA: TGTGCCAGCAGTCCCCATCAGGACTATCAGCCCCAGCATTTT. Its translation is CASSPHQDYQPQHF. Full variable domain (outside the CDR3, taken from reference TRBV28 and TRBJ1-5): DVKVTQSSRYLVKRTGEKVFLECVQDMDHENMFWYRQDPGLGLRLIYFSYDVKMKEKGDIPEGYSVSREKKERFSLILESASTNQTSMYLCASSPHQDYQPQHFGDGTRLSIL.

V is TRBV11-2 and J is TRBJ2-1, with 9 bases that match TRBD1. CDR1 SGHAT and CDR2 FQNNGV come from the germline V gene. Losses at the gene ends were 1 base for V and 7 bases for J; bases not matched to a gene: 2. There are 14 residues in the CDR3. The CDR3 DNA reads as TGTGCCAGCAGCTTAGGGACAGGGGTGAATGAGCAGTTCTTC. Its translation: CASSLGTGVNEQFF.

The chain links TRBV9 to TRBJ1-2; D is possibly TRBD1 (5 bases). Germline V gives CDR1 SGDLS, CDR2 YYNGEE. The length of the CDR3 is 15 residues. V lost 0 bases to trimming and J lost 4 bases, with 13 bases between them. Written as DNA, the CDR3 is TGTGCCAGCAGCGTAGGTGGTCGGCAGGGCTATGGCTACACCTTC. Translation gives CASSVGGRQGYGYTF.

V and J are TRBV18 and TRBJ1-1; D is ambiguous. Germline V gene data show CDR1 as KGHSH and CDR2 as LQKENI. Trimming took 5 bases from V and 3 from J, leaving 10 bases between them. The CDR3 contains 13 residues. CDR3 coding DNA: TGTGCCAGCTCATCTATGAGGGACACTGAAGCTTTCTTT. Its translation: CASSSMRDTEAFF. Together with reference TRBV18 and TRBJ1-1, the CDR3 gives the full variable domain: NAGVMQNPRHLVRRRGQEARLRCSPMKGHSHVYWYRQLPEEGLKFMVYLQKENIIDESGMPKERFSAEFPKEGPSILRIQQVVRGDSAAYFCASSSMRDTEAFFGQGTRLTVV.

This sequence joins TRBV11-3 and TRBJ2-5; 7 nucleotides match TRBD1. The germline CDR1 and CDR2 sequences are SGHNT and YENEEA. V was pared by 4 bases and J by 5 bases, with 4 bases of the junction left unmatched. There are 13 residues in the CDR3. The CDR3 nucleotides read TGTGCCAGCAGCTCAGGGACAGTGGAGACCCAGTACTTC. Amino acids: CASSSGTVETQYF.

The genes are TRBV5-6 and TRBJ2-1; TRBD2 is a possible D gene (6 bases). This CDR3 is built from 15 residues. Germline lookup yields CDR1 SGHDT and CDR2 YYEEEE. V dropped 4 bases and J dropped 9 bases, with 20 bases sitting between them. CDR3 in amino acids: CASSPLANPGSEQFF. Written as DNA, the CDR3 is TGTGCCAGCAGCCCGCTAGCGAACCCCGGTAGTGAGCAGTTCTTC. Drawing the rest from reference TRBV5-6 and TRBJ2-1, the complete variable domain is DAGVTQSPTHLIKTRGQQVTLRCSPKSGHDTVSWYQQALGQGPQFIFQYYEEEERQRGNFPDRFSGHQFPNYSSELNVNALLLGDSALYLCASSPLANPGSEQFFGPGTRLTVL.